Shown below are 17 T cell receptor beta chains from a single sample sequenced in a study of cytomegalovirus exposure and HLA in healthy donors. Primers: 60 Vbeta forward and 13 Jbeta reverse. Using immunoSEQ multiplex PCR, the repertoire was profiled, and TCRdb retains in-frame clones only, with some absent. The sample holds about 250,000 clones, about 90% seen once. Input material: PBMCs. The receptors were sampled from a girl aged 2 to 9 in good health and CMV-seronegative.

The genes are TRBV6-5 and TRBJ2-5; 13 bases align to TRBD2. Near its end, the DNA agrees better with TRBJ2-7, so the J call may be wrong. CDR3 length: 14 amino acids. Germline CDR1 and CDR2: MNHEY and SVGAGI. The CDR3 spells CASRTSGRWYEQYF. The CDR3 coding sequence is TGTGCCAGCCGGACTAGCGGGAGATGGTACGAGCAGTACTTC.

This rearrangement joins TRBV2 to TRBJ2-7; 9 bases align to TRBD1. The CDR3 totals 14 residues. After removal of 1 base from V and 3 bases from J, the junction contained 1 base not matched to a gene. Germline-derived CDR1 and CDR2 are SNHLY and FYNNEI. The CDR3 DNA follows: TGTGCCAGCAGTGAAGGGGACAGGGTCTACGAGCAGTACTTC. Its translation: CASSEGDRVYEQYF. Complete variable domain (other parts from reference TRBV2 and TRBJ2-7): EPEVTQTPSHQVTQMGQEVILRCVPISNHLYFYWYRQILGQKVEFLVSFYNNEISEKSEIFDDQFSVERPDGSNFTLKIRSTKLEDSAMYFCASSEGDRVYEQYFGPGTRLTVT.

This chain connects TRBV5-1 to TRBJ1-4; 12 bases agree with TRBD1. V lost 4 bases to trimming and J lost 4 bases; unmatched junction nucleotides: 11. The CDR3 totals 18 residues. Germline V CDR1 and CDR2: SGHRS, YFSETQ. The CDR3 spells CASSPGTGGVLGNEKLFF. The CDR3 DNA is TGCGCCAGCAGCCCAGGGACAGGGGGCGTGTTGGGTAATGAAAAACTGTTTTTT. The entire variable domain, with the rest obtained from reference TRBV5-1 and TRBJ1-4, is as follows: KAGVTQTPRYLIKTRGQQVTLSCSPISGHRSVSWYQQTPGQGLQFLFEYFSETQRNKGNFPGRFSGRQFSNSRSEMNVSTLELGDSALYLCASSPGTGGVLGNEKLFFGSGTQLSVL.

The V gene is TRBV5-6, the J gene TRBJ2-7; D not resolved. The CDR3 has 14 residues. The V end lost 0 bases, the J end lost 2 bases, and 9 bases lay between the germline ends. Germline lookup yields CDR1 SGHDT and CDR2 YYEEEE. CDR3 DNA: TGTGCCAGCAGCTTGGTGGGCAGCCCCTACGAGCAGTACTTC. Translation: CASSLVGSPYEQYF.

This chain uses TRBV28 with TRBJ1-1; 8 bases match TRBD1. The J segment lost 5 bases and the V segment lost 5 bases, leaving 7 bases of the junction unmatched. CDR3 length equals 14 residues. Looked up from germline, CDR1 is MDHEN and CDR2 is SYDVKM. CDR3: CASSVPGQVTEAFF. In DNA form, the CDR3 reads TGTGCCAGCAGTGTGCCGGGACAGGTGACTGAAGCTTTCTTT.

The chain employs TRBV5-1 and TRBJ1-2; 7 bases match TRBD1. The CDR3 totals 13 residues. The germline CDR1 and CDR2 sequences are SGHRS and YFSETQ. Trimming took 0 bases from V and 10 from J; bases not matched to a gene: 6. CDR3 region: CASSLGQGWDYTF. The DNA for the CDR3 is TGCGCCAGCAGCTTGGGACAGGGTTGGGACTACACCTTC. Full variable domain (outside the CDR3, taken from reference TRBV5-1 and TRBJ1-2): KAGVTQTPRYLIKTRGQQVTLSCSPISGHRSVSWYQQTPGQGLQFLFEYFSETQRNKGNFPGRFSGRQFSNSRSEMNVSTLELGDSALYLCASSLGQGWDYTFGSGTRLTVV.

The chain carries TRBV6-1 and TRBJ1-1; 10 nucleotides match TRBD1. Germline assignment: CDR1 MNHNS and CDR2 SASEGT. V shed 7 bases and J 3 bases; nucleotides not matched to a gene: 5. CDR3 length: 14 residues. CDR3 bases: TGTGCCAGCAATGTAGACAGGGGGCACACTGAAGCTTTCTTT. Translating gives CASNVDRGHTEAFF.

V and J are TRBV6-5 and TRBJ2-2; 8 bases are shared with TRBD1. V lost 6 bases, J lost 8 bases, and 8 bases stayed unmatched. The CDR3 has 14 residues. Germline CDR1 reads MNHEY; CDR2 reads SVGAGI. In nucleotides, the CDR3 is TGTGCCAGCAGAGCAACAGGGGGAGCGGGGGAGCTGTTTTTT. Translated, it gives CASRATGGAGELFF.

The chain has TRBV10-1 and TRBJ2-5; TRBD2 matches 9 bases. Near its end, the DNA agrees better with TRBJ2-7, so the J call may be wrong. Germline CDR1 WNHNN, CDR2 SYGVQD (reference sequence). The CDR3 has 13 amino acids. CDR3 sequence: CARPAGGLYEQYF. In DNA form, the CDR3 reads TGCGCCAGGCCTGCGGGGGGGCTCTACGAGCAGTACTTC.

The V and J genes are TRBV30 and TRBJ1-2; D perhaps matches TRBD1 (5 bases). This CDR3 has 11 residues. The germline V gene has CDR1 GTSNPN and CDR2 SVGIG (reference sequence). Trimming took 5 bases from V and 5 from J, leaving 9 bases between them. The CDR3 here is CAWDSRYGYTF. For the CDR3, the DNA is TGTGCCTGGGACAGTAGGTATGGCTACACCTTC.

The chain joins TRBV30 to TRBJ1-3; maybe TRBD1 (6 bases). Germline V gene lookup returns CDR1 GTSNPN and CDR2 SVGIG (reference sequence). The CDR3 extends over 15 amino acids. V lost 2 bases and J 3 bases, leaving 14 bases between the germline ends. The CDR3 spells CAWSCQGMCGNTIYF. DNA of the CDR3: TGTGCCTGGAGTTGCCAGGGGATGTGTGGAAACACCATATATTTT.

The J gene is TRBJ2-1, the V gene TRBV27; 7 bases are a match to TRBD1. Germline values: CDR1 MNHEY, CDR2 SMNVEV (reference sequence). Trimming cost V 5 bases and J 3 bases; bases outside gene matches: 7. The CDR3 runs 15 residues. The CDR3, as DNA: TGTGCCAGCAGTCCGTCCCGGGACAGCTACAATGAGCAGTTCTTC. Its protein is CASSPSRDSYNEQFF.

V gene TRBV5-1 combines with J gene TRBJ2-3, with 9 bases that match TRBD2. Germline CDR1 and CDR2: SGHRS and YFSETQ. The CDR3 is 17 amino acids. J lost 5 bases, V lost 0 bases, and 10 bases had no gene match. The chain's CDR3 is CASSLVPRGGQKDTQYF. The CDR3 nucleotides read TGCGCCAGCAGCTTGGTTCCGCGGGGGGGCCAGAAAGATACGCAGTATTTT.

This clone occurred once. Written as DNA, the CDR3 is TGTGCCAGCAGCCAAGGGGGCGCCGGTGCCTACAATGAGCAGTTCTTC. Protein product: CASSQGGAGAYNEQFF. This chain links TRBV13 with TRBJ2-1, with TRBD1 identical over 7 bases. V was pared by 5 bases and J by 2 bases, with 9 bases of the junction left unmatched. This CDR3 has 16 amino acids. Germline V gene sequence: CDR1 PRHDT, CDR2 FYEKMQ (reference sequence).

This chain connects TRBV19 to TRBJ2-7; TRBD1 aligns across 7 bases. The CDR3 consists of 14 residues. Germline CDR1 reads LNHDA; CDR2 reads SQIVND (reference sequence). Trimming at V came to 9 bases and at J to 3 bases, leaving 11 bases not matched to a gene. The CDR3 reads CASGTGDRIYEQYF. CDR3 sequence (DNA): TGTGCCAGCGGCACAGGGGACAGAATCTACGAGCAGTACTTC.

The rearrangement links TRBV30 to TRBJ2-7, with D possibly matching TRBD2 (6 bases). CDR3 size: 15 residues. Germline CDR1 GTSNPN, CDR2 SVGIG (reference sequence). Deletions cut 0 bases from V and 3 bases from J, with 15 bases between. CDR3 loop: CAWSVRGKLGYEQYF. CDR3 coding DNA: TGTGCCTGGAGTGTACGCGGGAAGCTGGGCTACGAGCAGTACTTC.

The CDR3 nucleotides read TGTGCCAGCAGCTTAGAAGGGACAGTGAACACTGAAGCTTTCTTT. It codes for CASSLEGTVNTEAFF. The rearrangement uses TRBV11-2 and TRBJ1-1; 7 bases line up with TRBD1. Trimming cost V 0 bases and J 0 bases; bases outside gene matches: 1. Germline CDR1 and CDR2: SGHAT and FQNNGV. This CDR3 has 15 amino acids.